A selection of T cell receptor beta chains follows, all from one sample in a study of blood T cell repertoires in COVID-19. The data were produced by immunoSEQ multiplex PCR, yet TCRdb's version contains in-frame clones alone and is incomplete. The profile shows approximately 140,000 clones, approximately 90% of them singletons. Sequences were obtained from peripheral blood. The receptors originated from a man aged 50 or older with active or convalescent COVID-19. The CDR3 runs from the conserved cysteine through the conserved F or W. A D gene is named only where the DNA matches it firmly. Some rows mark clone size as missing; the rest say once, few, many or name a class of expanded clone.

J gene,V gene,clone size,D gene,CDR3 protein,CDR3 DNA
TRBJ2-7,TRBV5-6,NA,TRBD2,CASSLGTSGSYEQYF,TGTGCCAGCAGCCTAGGGACTAGCGGGAGTTACGAGCAGTACTTC
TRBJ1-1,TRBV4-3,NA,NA,CASSQVRGTEAFF,TGCGCCAGCAGCCAAGTAAGGGGGACTGAAGCTTTCTTT
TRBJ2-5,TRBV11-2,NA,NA,CASSTSGTQETQYF,TGTGCCAGCAGCACGTCAGGGACTCAAGAGACCCAGTACTTC
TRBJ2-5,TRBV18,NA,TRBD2,CASSPRLAGETQYF,TGTGCCAGCTCACCACGTCTAGCGGGAGAGACCCAGTACTTC
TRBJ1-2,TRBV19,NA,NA,CASSAQGGGFYGYTF,TGTGCCAGTAGTGCCCAGGGAGGCGGATTCTATGGCTACACCTTC
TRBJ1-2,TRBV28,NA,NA,CASSFTGRFYGYTF,TGTGCCAGCAGTTTTACAGGGAGATTCTATGGCTACACCTTC
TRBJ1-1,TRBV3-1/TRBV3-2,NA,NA,CASSQQNRVMNTEAFF,TGTGCCAGCAGCCAACAAAACAGGGTAATGAACACTGAAGCTTTCTTT
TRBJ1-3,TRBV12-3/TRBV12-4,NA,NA,CASSLARGNTIYF,TGTGCCAGCAGTTTAGCGAGGGGAAACACCATATATTTT
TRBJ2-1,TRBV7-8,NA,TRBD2,CASSPSTSKGGEGEQFF,TGTGCCAGCAGCCCCTCGACTAGCAAGGGAGGGGAAGGTGAGCAGTTCTTC
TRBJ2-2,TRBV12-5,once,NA,CASGPGGSAGELFF,TGTGCTAGTGGTCCGGGGGGCTCGGCCGGGGAGCTGTTTTTT
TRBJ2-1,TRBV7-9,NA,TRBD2,CASNPGLAVHNEQFF,TGTGCCAGCAACCCGGGACTAGCGGTCCACAATGAGCAGTTCTTC
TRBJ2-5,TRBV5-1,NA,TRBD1,CASSFTSTGAETQYF,TGCGCCAGCAGCTTTACATCGACAGGGGCGGAGACCCAGTACTTC
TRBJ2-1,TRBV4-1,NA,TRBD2,CASSHVLEGLAGAGEQFF,TGCGCCAGCAGCCATGTTTTGGAGGGGCTAGCGGGAGCAGGTGAGCAGTTCTTC
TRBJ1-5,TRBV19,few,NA,CASSIATRDNQPQHF,TGTGCCAGTAGTATAGCGACGAGGGACAATCAGCCCCAGCATTTT
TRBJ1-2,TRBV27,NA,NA,CASTPRVRSGYGYTF,TGTGCCAGCACCCCACGTGTCCGATCAGGGTACGGCTACACCTTC
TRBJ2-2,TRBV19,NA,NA,CASSIVGSANTGELFF,TGTGCCAGTAGTATAGTAGGTAGCGCGAACACCGGGGAGCTGTTTTTT
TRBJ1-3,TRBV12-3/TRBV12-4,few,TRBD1,CARTGNGNTIYF,TGTGCCAGGACAGGGAATGGGAACACCATATATTTT
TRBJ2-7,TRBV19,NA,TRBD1,CASSRSQGASYEQYF,TGTGCCAGTAGTAGATCACAGGGGGCTTCTTACGAGCAGTACTTC
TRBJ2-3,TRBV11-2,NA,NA,CASSLLRGTDTQYF,TGTGCCAGCAGCTTACTACGGGGAACAGATACGCAGTATTTT
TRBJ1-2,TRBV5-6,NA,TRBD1,CASSFLDRESYGYTF,TGTGCCAGCAGCTTTTTGGACAGGGAAAGCTATGGCTACACCTTC
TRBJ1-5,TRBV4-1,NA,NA,CASSPLAGNLGNQPQHF,TGCGCCAGCAGCCCTTTGGCAGGGAATTTGGGGAATCAGCCCCAGCATTTT
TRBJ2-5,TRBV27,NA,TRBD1,CASSSDRGYGQTQYF,TGTGCCAGCAGTTCCGACAGGGGTTATGGACAGACCCAGTACTTC
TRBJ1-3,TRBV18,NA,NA,CASSPSPSRSSGNTIYF,TGTGCCAGCTCACCCAGCCCTTCGAGGAGCTCTGGAAACACCATATATTTT
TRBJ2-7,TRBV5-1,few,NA,CASSFSVLGYEQYF,TGCGCCAGCAGCTTTAGCGTCCTAGGGTACGAGCAGTACTTC
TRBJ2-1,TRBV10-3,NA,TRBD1,CAHRGNAEQFF,TGTGCCCACAGGGGGAACGCTGAGCAGTTCTTC
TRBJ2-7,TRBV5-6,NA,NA,CASEVGGGGYEQYF,TGTGCCAGCGAGGTAGGGGGTGGAGGATACGAGCAGTACTTC
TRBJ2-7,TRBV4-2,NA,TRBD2,CASSQASSTSGSIGEQYF,TGTGCCAGCAGCCAGGCAAGTTCGACTAGCGGGAGTATCGGCGAGCAGTACTTC
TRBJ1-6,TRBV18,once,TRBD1,CASSPKTGGGDSPLHF,TGTGCCAGCTCACCAAAGACAGGGGGCGGTGATTCACCCCTCCACTTT
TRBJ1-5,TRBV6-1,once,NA,CASSESTEARQPQHF,TGTGCCAGCAGTGAATCTACAGAAGCTCGTCAGCCCCAGCATTTT
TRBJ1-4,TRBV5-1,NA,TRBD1,CASRRTGVEATNEKLFF,TGCGCCAGCAGACGTACAGGGGTTGAAGCAACTAATGAAAAACTGTTTTTT
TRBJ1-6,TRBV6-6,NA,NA,CASSYSGRDSPLHF,TGTGCCAGCAGTTACTCCGGGAGGGATTCACCCCTCCACTTT
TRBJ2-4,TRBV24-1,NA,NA,CATSRTPTGGFKNIQYF,TGTGCCACCAGCCGCACACCGACAGGAGGTTTCAAAAACATTCAGTACTTC
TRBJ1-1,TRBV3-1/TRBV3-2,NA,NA,CASSPTRARGGAFF,TGTGCCAGCAGCCCCACCCGGGCCAGAGGAGGAGCTTTCTTT
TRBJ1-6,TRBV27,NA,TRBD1,CASGQAFSPLHF,TGTGCCAGCGGACAGGCTTTTTCACCCCTCCACTTT
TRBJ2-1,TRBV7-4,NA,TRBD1,CASSTRDRGLSGGPENEQFF,TGTGCCAGCAGCACCCGGGACAGGGGGTTATCGGGAGGGCCTGAAAATGAGCAGTTCTTC
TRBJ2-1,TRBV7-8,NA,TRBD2,CASSLARSGRPLYNEQFF,TGTGCCAGCAGCTTAGCGCGCAGCGGGAGGCCCCTCTACAATGAGCAGTTCTTC
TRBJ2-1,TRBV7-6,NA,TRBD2,CASSLRPSGRYEGNEQFF,TGTGCCAGCAGCTTACGGCCTAGCGGGAGGTATGAGGGCAATGAGCAGTTCTTC
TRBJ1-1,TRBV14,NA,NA,CASSQDIRGTEAFF,TGTGCCAGCAGCCAAGATATCCGGGGCACTGAAGCTTTCTTT
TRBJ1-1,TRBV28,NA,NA,CASSPPDEHTEAFF,TGTGCCAGCAGTCCCCCTGATGAGCACACTGAAGCTTTCTTT
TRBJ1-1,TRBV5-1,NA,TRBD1,CASSILDRENEAFF,TGCGCCAGCAGCATACTGGACAGGGAAAATGAAGCTTTCTTT
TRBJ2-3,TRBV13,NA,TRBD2,CASSSGAGGLTSTDTQYF,TGTGCCAGCAGCTCCGGAGCGGGGGGGCTCACTAGCACAGATACGCAGTATTTT
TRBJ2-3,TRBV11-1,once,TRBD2,CASSLGASGRTDTQYF,TGTGCCAGCAGCTTAGGGGCTAGCGGAAGGACAGATACGCAGTATTTT
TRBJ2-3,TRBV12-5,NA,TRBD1,CASGFTTGVSTDTQYF,TGTGCTAGTGGTTTTACTACAGGGGTTAGCACAGATACGCAGTATTTT
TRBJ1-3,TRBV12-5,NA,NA,CASGLQGSGLSGNTIYF,TGTGCTAGTGGTTTGCAGGGGTCGGGACTATCTGGAAACACCATATATTTT
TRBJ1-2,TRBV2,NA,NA,CASIQFGEVYGYTF,TGTGCCAGCATTCAGTTCGGGGAAGTCTATGGCTACACCTTC
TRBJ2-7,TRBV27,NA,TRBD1,CASSFDWTGVHEQYF,TGTGCCAGCAGTTTCGATTGGACAGGGGTCCACGAGCAGTACTTC
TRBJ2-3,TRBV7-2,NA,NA,CASSLWGPRDTQYF,TGTGCCAGCAGCTTGTGGGGGCCTCGAGATACGCAGTATTTT
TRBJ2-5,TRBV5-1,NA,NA,CASSDLSETQYF,TGCGCCAGCAGCGATTTGAGTGAGACCCAGTACTTC
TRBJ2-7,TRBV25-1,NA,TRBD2,CASTTSGRPHEQYF,TGTGCCAGCACGACTAGCGGGAGGCCCCACGAGCAGTACTTC
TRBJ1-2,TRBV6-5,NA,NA,CASSSSGLQGIFGYTF,TGTGCCAGCAGTTCCTCAGGCTTACAGGGCATTTTTGGCTACACCTTC
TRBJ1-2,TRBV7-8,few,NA,CASSLGGEYYGYTF,TGTGCCAGCAGCTTAGGGGGGGAGTACTATGGCTACACCTTC
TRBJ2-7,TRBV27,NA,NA,CASSSSLSGSYEQYF,TGTGCCAGCAGTTCAAGTCTATCGGGGTCCTACGAGCAGTACTTC
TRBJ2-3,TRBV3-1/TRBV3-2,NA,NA,CASSHGGGGTVTDTQYF,TGTGCCAGCAGCCACGGTGGGGGCGGGACAGTCACAGATACGCAGTATTTT
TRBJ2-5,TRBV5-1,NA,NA,CASSLAVAGEETQYF,TGCGCCAGCAGCTTGGCCGTGGCAGGTGAAGAGACCCAGTACTTC
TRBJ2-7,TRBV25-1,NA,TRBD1,CATLGTANYEQYF,TGTGCCACCCTGGGGACAGCCAACTACGAGCAGTACTTC
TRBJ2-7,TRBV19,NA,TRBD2,CASKRAGDSYEQYF,TGTGCCAGTAAAAGGGCGGGGGACTCCTACGAGCAGTACTTC
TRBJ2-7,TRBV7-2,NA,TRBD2,CASSLGASGGSTFYEQYF,TGTGCCAGCAGCTTAGGGGCTAGCGGGGGGTCGACGTTCTACGAGCAGTACTTC
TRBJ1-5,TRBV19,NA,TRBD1,CASSPRDRVTGQPQHF,TGTGCCAGTAGCCCAAGGGACAGGGTGACGGGTCAGCCCCAGCATTTT